The 14 T cell receptor beta chains below come from one sample, sequenced in a study of blood T cell repertoires in COVID-19. Measured with immunoSEQ multiplex PCR; TCRdb has only the in-frame clones, and not every one. This sample has about 250,000 clones; around nine tenths occur once, and the top ten carry roughly 10%. The sequencing input was PBMCs or T cells enriched from blood (not recorded which). The receptors derive from a middle-aged man who had recovered from COVID-19.

This CDR3 reads CASSVTSGTGVHEQFF. In DNA form, the CDR3 reads TGTGCCAGCAGCGTAACTTCAGGGACAGGGGTCCATGAGCAGTTCTTC. The genes are TRBV9 and TRBJ2-1; 10 positions match TRBD1. Per germline, CDR1 SGDLS and CDR2 YYNGEE. Germline trimming cut 1 base from V and 8 bases from J; bases unmatched to any gene: 9. This CDR3 comprises 16 residues.

The rearrangement uses TRBV28 and TRBJ2-7, with 8 bases that match TRBD2. Germline V gene sequence: CDR1 MDHEN, CDR2 SYDVKM. V was clipped by 3 bases and J by 3 bases; unmatched bases: 7. CDR3 length: 15 residues. The CDR3 is CASSFGLSGNYEQYF. In DNA form, the CDR3 reads TGTGCCAGCAGTTTTGGTCTTAGCGGGAACTACGAGCAGTACTTC.

The genes are TRBV5-1 and TRBJ2-7; weak D call: TRBD2 (6 bases). V was cut by 0 bases and J by 6 bases, with 16 bases left in between. This CDR3 comprises 15 residues. Germline V gene sequence: CDR1 SGHRS, CDR2 YFSETQ. The CDR3 DNA follows: TGCGCCAGCAGCTTGGGGGTTCGGGGAGGCATCGAGCAGTACTTC. This gives the protein CASSLGVRGGIEQYF.

The rearrangement links TRBV20-1 to TRBJ2-3; D might be TRBD1 (5 bases). V shed 3 bases and J shed 2 bases, with 9 bases lying between them. Germline V lookup: CDR1 DFQATT, CDR2 SNEGSKA (reference sequence). The CDR3 is made up of 13 amino acids. CDR3 residues: CSASVGPTDTQYF. The CDR3 DNA reads as TGCAGTGCTAGTGTGGGGCCCACAGATACGCAGTATTTT.

The J gene is TRBJ1-1, the V gene TRBV10-3, with 7 positions matching TRBD1. The CDR3 spans 19 residues. J was trimmed by 1 base and V by 0 bases; bases with no gene match: 14. The germline CDR1 and CDR2 sequences are ENHRY and SYGVKD. The DNA of the CDR3 is TGTGCCATCAGTGAGTCGGGGGACAGAATAGGTTTAAAGAACACTGAAGCTTTCTTT. This gives the protein CAISESGDRIGLKNTEAFF.

The rearrangement joins TRBV7-2 to TRBJ1-5; 10 bases line up with TRBD1. Unmatched junction bases numbered 11, after V lost 5 bases and J lost 4 bases. This CDR3 is built from 17 residues. The germline gives CDR1 SGHTA, CDR2 FQGNSA. CDR3: CASSPTGTGEGNQPQHF. CDR3 nucleotide sequence: TGTGCCAGCAGCCCGACCGGGACAGGGGAGGGGAATCAGCCCCAGCATTTT.

The V and J genes are TRBV14 and TRBJ2-7; weak D call: TRBD1 (6 bases). The CDR3 is 15 amino acids. The V gene's germline CDR1 is SGHDN and CDR2 FVKESK. V lost 4 bases and J 2 bases, leaving 15 bases between the germline ends. The CDR3 DNA sequence: TGTGCCAGCAGCCTACAGGACAGCGCGACCTACGAGCAGTACTTC. Protein product: CASSLQDSATYEQYF.

CDR3 region: CASSQQGSSYEQYF. In DNA form, the CDR3 reads TGCGCCAGCAGCCAACAGGGGAGCTCCTACGAGCAGTACTTC. This chain links TRBV4-1 with TRBJ2-7; D possibly corresponds to TRBD1 (6 bases). Germline V CDR1 and CDR2: MGHRA, YSYEKL. V was trimmed by 2 bases and J by 0 bases, leaving 8 bases between them. CDR3 size: 14 residues.

The chain carries TRBV5-1 and TRBJ1-4, with D tentatively TRBD1 (6 bases). Germline V CDR1 and CDR2: SGHRS, YFSETQ. With 4 bases removed from V and 0 bases from J, the gap between germline ends came to 13 bases. CDR3 length: 16 amino acids. This chain's CDR3 is CASSATGSATNEKLFF. CDR3 DNA: TGCGCCAGCAGCGCGACAGGTTCGGCAACTAATGAAAAACTGTTTTTT.

This clone has just one count. The chain couples TRBV5-5 to TRBJ2-7; tentative D call: TRBD2 (6 bases). CDR3 length equals 14 residues. Between the trimmed V and J ends, which lost 5 bases and 4 bases, there was a span of 16 bases. Looked up from germline, CDR1 is SGHKS and CDR2 is YYEKEE (reference sequence). The CDR3 DNA is TGTGCCAGCAGTAACCTCGGGAGTCGTTACGAGCAGTACTTC. It encodes CASSNLGSRYEQYF.

The V gene is TRBV6-5, the J gene TRBJ2-7; D gene unclear. This CDR3 region has 14 residues. The V end lost 8 bases, the J end lost 3 bases, and 17 bases lay between the germline ends. Germline CDR1 reads MNHEY; CDR2 reads SVGAGI. The CDR3 DNA reads as TGTGCCAGCCGCATCGGAGTGGTTGACTACGAGCAGTACTTC. Protein product: CASRIGVVDYEQYF.

The chain joins TRBV7-7 to TRBJ1-6, with a tentative D call TRBD1 (5 bases). This CDR3 has 13 residues. V was cut by 6 bases and J by 9 bases, with 12 bases left in between. The V gene's germline CDR1 is SSHAT and CDR2 FNYEAQ (reference sequence). The CDR3 coding sequence is TGTGCCAGCAGTCTCAGGGAGGGTTCACCCCTCCACTTT. It is translated as CASSLREGSPLHF.

V and J are TRBV21-1 and TRBJ1-1; the D call TRBD1 from the table was never checked on the DNA. TRBV21-1 is described as a pseudogene. The CDR3 extends over 12 amino acids. The CDR3 DNA reads as TGTGCCACCGGACAGGGTCTGACTGAAGCTTTCTTT. It specifies CATGQGLTEAFF.

The J gene is TRBJ2-1, the V gene TRBV3-1 (or the pseudogene TRBV3-2), with a tentative D call TRBD2 (5 bases). CDR1 and CDR2 (germline): LGHDT, YNNKEL (reference sequence). The length of the CDR3 is 14 residues. V lost 4 bases and J 9 bases, leaving 16 bases between the germline ends. In DNA, the CDR3 is TGTGCCAGCAGCCCCCTACTAGTTTCCGGTGAGCAGTTCTTC. This gives the protein CASSPLLVSGEQFF.